This T cell receptor beta chain appears in the sequencing data of a study of CD8 T cells in ankylosing spondylitis (dated by TCRdb to about 2017). Notes on the research overall: To find TCR variants linked to disease, the study profiled T cell receptor beta repertoires in ankylosing spondylitis patients and healthy donors. In total, the full study cohort was made up of nearly 110 healthy donors and 25 or so ankylosing spondylitis patients. Peripheral blood was sampled, and synovial fluid was also collected from ankylosing spondylitis patients.

Study-level results and caveats: The disease-linked clones had a CD8+ phenotype and were found at relatively low frequencies in peripheral blood. Some motif variants were previously reported in synovial fluid and blood of reactive arthritis patients, suggesting common disease-initiation mechanisms. Blood from ankylosing spondylitis patients appeared to be characterized by a TCR beta motif composed of roughly eight highly homologous amino acid variants. Significant enrichment of the disease-linked clones was reported in matched synovial fluid samples from ankylosing spondylitis patients.

CDR1 and CDR2 are drawn from the germline V gene: SQVTM, ANQGSEA. V is cut back by 4 bases and J by 7 bases, with 12 bases in the junction unmatched. Taken from cysteine to phenylalanine, the CDR3 has 16 residues. Of the read, only the CDR3 DNA is kept; its 48 bases are in frame from base 1. This clonotype was observed at least ten times. Its antigen remains unidentified. Qualities for individual bases were not recorded, and no much larger clone is one base off. The sequencer was an Illumina HiSeq 2500. Quantitative 5'-RACE with molecular barcodes was used to prepare TCR beta libraries. The authors' pipeline ran thus. Disease-linked TCR variants were identified with a new computational method built on a probabilistic model of VDJ rearrangement. The public reads were quality trimmed at Q25 with fastp and then assembled into clones with MiXCR by TCRdb, keeping productive beta chains. Entries are consolidated by CDR3 protein sequence, retaining the most common genes and DNA. None of the V and J calls come from the authors' own analysis; TCRdb made them. Recorded for this sample are approximately 400,000 distinct CDR3 sequences; roughly a sixth of them occurred a single time. Of the sample, 1% falls within the top ten clones.

The source material was blood, either unsorted or a sorted T cell fraction (not recorded which). The receptor's source is a male donor with ankylosing spondylitis. The chain is encoded by TRBV29-1 joined to TRBJ2-1; 11 junctional bases match TRBD2. The DNA sequence reads TGCAGCGTTGTGGCCTCTCTAGCGGGGGGTCGGAATGAGCAGTTCTTC. It is translated as CSVVASLAGGRNEQFF.